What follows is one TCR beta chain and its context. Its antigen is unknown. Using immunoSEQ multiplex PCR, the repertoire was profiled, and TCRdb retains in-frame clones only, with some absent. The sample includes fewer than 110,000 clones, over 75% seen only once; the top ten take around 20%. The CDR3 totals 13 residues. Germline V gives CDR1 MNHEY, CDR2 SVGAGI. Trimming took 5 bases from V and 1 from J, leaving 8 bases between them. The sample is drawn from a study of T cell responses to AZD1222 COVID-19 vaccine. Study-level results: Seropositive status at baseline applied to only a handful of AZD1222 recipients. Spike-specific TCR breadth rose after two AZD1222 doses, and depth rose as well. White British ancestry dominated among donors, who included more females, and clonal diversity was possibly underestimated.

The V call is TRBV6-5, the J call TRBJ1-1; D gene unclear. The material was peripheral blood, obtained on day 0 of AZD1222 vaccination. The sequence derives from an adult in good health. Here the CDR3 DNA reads TGTGCCAGCAGTACGGTCCCGAACACTGAAGCTTTCTTT. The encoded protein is CASSTVPNTEAFF.